The 9 T cell receptor beta chains given below trace back to one sample, sequenced in a study of T cell responses to AZD1222 COVID-19 vaccine. Assay: immunoSEQ multiplex PCR; the TCRdb copy retains only in-frame clones and omits some. The sample consists of about 150,000 clones, approximately 89% of them appearing once. Sequenced material: peripheral blood, taken 28 days after the second AZD1222 dose. The receptors shown here come from an adult who received the AZD1222 COVID-19 vaccine.

This clone was seen a handful of times. The gene calls are TRBV28 and TRBJ1-6, with a weak D call TRBD1 (5 bases). CDR3 length equals 14 residues. Germline CDR1 is MDHEN and CDR2 is SYDVKM. V shed 7 bases and J shed 10 bases, with 17 bases lying between them. The CDR3 region is CASTLTRARSPLHF. In nucleotides, the CDR3 is TGTGCCAGCACCCTTACCAGGGCGAGATCACCCCTCCACTTT.

The gene calls are TRBV14 and TRBJ1-2; D is uncertain. Deletions cut 0 bases from V and 4 bases from J, with 9 bases between. CDR3 size: 14 residues. From germline, CDR1 is SGHDN and CDR2 FVKESK. The CDR3 spells CASSQDLGPYGYTF. In nucleotides, the CDR3 is TGTGCCAGCAGCCAAGATCTCGGACCCTATGGCTACACCTTC.

The gene calls are TRBV2 and TRBJ1-1; 10 positions agree with TRBD1. The CDR3 is 15 residues long. V trimming: 3 bases; J trimming: 6 bases; junction bases outside the gene matches: 7. Germline V lookup: CDR1 SNHLY, CDR2 FYNNEI. The CDR3 DNA reads as TGTGCCAGCAGTGAGCGGGGACAGGGGTACTCTGAAGCTTTCTTT. Its protein is CASSERGQGYSEAFF.

This clone appeared a few times. The rearrangement joins TRBV19 to TRBJ1-5, with D perhaps TRBD1 (5 bases). CDR1 and CDR2 from the germline V gene are LNHDA and SQIVND (reference sequence). The germline V and J ends were trimmed by 6 bases and 4 bases, with 16 bases remaining between them. The length of the CDR3 is 15 residues. CDR3 protein: CASRSRRGPNQPQHF. For the CDR3, the DNA is TGTGCCAGTAGATCCCGGAGGGGCCCTAATCAGCCCCAGCATTTT. Filled out from reference TRBV19 and TRBJ1-5, the complete variable domain reads DGGITQSPKYLFRKEGQNVTLSCEQNLNHDAMYWYRQDPGQGLRLIYYSQIVNDFQKGDIAEGYSVSREKKESFPLTVTSAQKNPTAFYLCASRSRRGPNQPQHFGDGTRLSIL.

This sequence joins TRBV2 and TRBJ2-3; D not certain. The CDR3 loop spans 15 amino acids. With 8 bases removed from V and 0 bases from J, the gap between germline ends came to 15 bases. The V gene's germline CDR1 is SNHLY and CDR2 FYNNEI. This CDR3 reads CASRRQTESTDTQYF. The CDR3, as DNA: TGTGCCAGCCGACGCCAAACAGAGAGCACAGATACGCAGTATTTT.

This clone was observed once. CDR3 nucleotide sequence: TGTGCCAGCAGTGAAGCGCTTCCGGTGGCCGAAGCTTTCTTT. This codes for CASSEALPVAEAFF. The chain couples TRBV2 to TRBJ1-1, with D unresolved. CDR1 is SNHLY, CDR2 FYNNEI, per germline. There are 14 residues in the CDR3. Trimming took off 0 bases at V and 8 bases at J, with 13 bases between the two ends.

The rearrangement uses TRBV23-1 and TRBJ2-2; a possible D gene is TRBD1 (5 bases). TRBV23-1 is an ORF; its function is uncertain. CDR3 length: 17 amino acids. V shed 0 bases and J shed 1 base, with 12 bases lying between them. The CDR3 nucleotides are TGCGCCAGCAGTCAATCGATGGGGCTTCAGAACACCGGGGAGCTGTTTTTT. Encoded protein: CASSQSMGLQNTGELFF.

The chain has TRBV27 and TRBJ1-6, with 7 bases fitting TRBD1. The CDR3 consists of 14 residues. J was trimmed by 9 bases and V by 5 bases; bases with no gene match: 7. The germline V gene has CDR1 MNHEY and CDR2 SMNVEV (reference sequence). CDR3 in DNA: TGTGCCAGCAGTCTAGACAGGGTGGGTTCACCCCTCCACTTT. It specifies CASSLDRVGSPLHF.

V and J are TRBV7-9 and TRBJ2-7, with D perhaps TRBD1 or TRBD2 (6 bases each). The CDR3 totals 15 residues. Trimming shortened V by 5 bases and J by 0 bases, and 14 bases separated the two germline ends. Germline-derived CDR1 and CDR2 are SEHNR and FQNEAQ (reference sequence). CDR3 protein: CASSGAGHGSYEQYF. CDR3 DNA: TGTGCCAGCAGCGGGGCGGGACATGGCTCCTACGAGCAGTACTTC.